A single sample gave rise to the 18 T cell receptor beta chains below, sequenced in a study of regulatory T cells in long-lasting Graves disease. Time point in this sample: newly diagnosed GD, antithyroid drugs for less than 3 months. Isolated PBMC RNA provided the starting material for the TCR library. CDR3-region Arm-PCR and iRepertoire HTBI primers produced the TCR beta libraries. Each CDR3 protein gets one entry after TCRdb re-called the multiplex PCR reads with MiXCR. The table shows hundreds of thousands of distinct CDR3 sequences, with approximately 15% occurring only once. These same data were also listed under a study on T cells in Graves' hyperthyroidism and ophthalmopathy.

The sequencing here drew on peripheral blood mononuclear cells (PBMCs), taken at new diagnosis, from a patient treated with antithyroid drugs. The receptors come from a woman aged 25-40 years with Graves disease.

The gene calls are TRBV20-1 and TRBJ1-1; 8 nucleotides line up with TRBD1. This CDR3 is 13 amino acids long. The V gene's germline CDR1 is DFQATT and CDR2 SNEGSKA (reference sequence). CDR3 sequence: CSLATGGHTEAFF. CDR3 DNA sequence: TGCAGCCTAGCCACAGGGGGACACACTGAAGCTTTCTTT.

This clonotype appeared many times. The CDR3 DNA follows: TGTGCCAGCAGCTCCGGGACAGTTAACTATGGCTACACCTTC. Its translation: CASSSGTVNYGYTF. The rearrangement uses TRBV12-3 or TRBV12-4 and TRBJ1-2; 7 positions match TRBD1. This CDR3 region has 14 residues. The V gene end was trimmed by 6 bases and the J gene end by 1 base; junction bases not matched to a gene: 5.

The J gene is TRBJ2-4, the V gene TRBV20-1; D not resolved. The V end lost 6 bases, the J end lost 2 bases, and 14 bases lay between the germline ends. The CDR3 loop spans 14 amino acids. Germline V gene data show CDR1 as DFQATT and CDR2 as SNEGSKA (reference sequence). This chain's CDR3 is CSADPRQSKNIQYF. In nucleotides, the CDR3 is TGCAGTGCCGATCCACGTCAGTCCAAAAACATTCAGTACTTC.

This clonotype appeared many times. The chain recombines TRBV3-1 with TRBJ2-7; D is uncertain. The CDR3 sequence is 11 residues long. V dropped 3 bases and J dropped 2 bases, with 2 bases sitting between them. Germline V gene lookup returns CDR1 LGHDT and CDR2 YNNKEL (reference sequence). DNA for the CDR3: TGTGCCAGCAGCCATACCTACGAGCAGTACTTC. It is translated as CASSHTYEQYF.

Of note for this clonotype: Relative to the germline gene, one junction end is altered; a read error may explain this. V usage is TRBV6-1 and J usage is TRBJ1-5; TRBD1 aligns across 7 bases. Germline CDR1 reads MNHNS; CDR2 reads SASEGT. The CDR3 is 14 residues long. The CDR3 is CANSEQQGNQPQHF. The CDR3 coding sequence is TGTGCCAACAGTGAACAACAGGGGAATCAGCCCCAGCATTTT.

V is TRBV6-1 and J is TRBJ2-2; D is unclear. Germline assignment: CDR1 MNHNS and CDR2 SASEGT. Trimming took off 9 bases at V and 6 bases at J, with 11 bases between the two ends. This CDR3 region has 12 residues. CDR3 in amino acids: CASGWSSGELFF. The CDR3, as DNA: TGTGCCAGTGGGTGGAGCTCCGGGGAGCTGTTTTTT.

This clonotype has only a few counts. The rearrangement joins TRBV5-6 to TRBJ2-7; 11 nucleotides match TRBD1. This CDR3 region has 15 residues. V shed 2 bases and J 4 bases; nucleotides not matched to a gene: 5. The germline gives CDR1 SGHDT, CDR2 YYEEEE. The CDR3: CASSFGQGAGYEQYF. The CDR3 coding sequence is TGTGCCAGCAGCTTTGGACAGGGGGCCGGGTACGAGCAGTACTTC.

This clonotype was observed a few times. J is TRBJ1-2 and V is TRBV5-1; weak D call: TRBD1 (5 bases). The CDR3 has 14 residues. The germline V gene encodes CDR1 SGHRS and CDR2 YFSETQ. V lost 0 bases, J lost 6 bases, and 12 bases lay in between. The CDR3 sequence is CASSLGGTLDGYTF. The CDR3 DNA follows: TGCGCCAGCAGCTTGGGGGGGACTCTCGATGGCTACACCTTC. Full variable domain (rest looked up from reference TRBV5-1 and TRBJ1-2): KAGVTQTPRYLIKTRGQQVTLSCSPISGHRSVSWYQQTPGQGLQFLFEYFSETQRNKGNFPGRFSGRQFSNSRSEMNVSTLELGDSALYLCASSLGGTLDGYTFGSGTRLTVV.

In this sample, this clonotype turned up a few times. The chain couples TRBV6-5 to TRBJ1-4; D possibly corresponds to TRBD1 (5 bases). Germline-derived CDR1 and CDR2 are MNHEY and SVGAGI. The CDR3 has 15 amino acids. V dropped 0 bases and J dropped 4 bases, with 9 bases sitting between them. CDR3 DNA: TGTGCCAGCAGTTACTCATCAGGGTATAATGAAAAACTGTTTTTT. This translates into CASSYSSGYNEKLFF.

The sample holds many counts of this clonotype. The V gene is TRBV28, the J gene TRBJ1-1; 7 bases fit TRBD1. J lost 8 bases, V lost 3 bases, and 3 bases had no gene match. Germline CDR1 reads MDHEN; CDR2 reads SYDVKM. The CDR3 has 12 amino acids. The CDR3 region is CASSLDRQEAFF. DNA for the CDR3: TGTGCCAGCAGTTTGGACAGGCAGGAAGCTTTCTTT.

This clonotype was detected only a few times. The rearrangement links TRBV18 to TRBJ1-3; 8 bases fit TRBD1. Trimming took 2 bases from V and 0 from J; bases not matched to a gene: 3. This CDR3 has 16 amino acids. CDR1 KGHSH and CDR2 LQKENI come from the germline V gene. The CDR3 sequence is CASSPRTGPSGNTIYF. The CDR3 DNA is TGTGCCAGCTCACCAAGGACAGGGCCCTCTGGAAACACCATATATTTT.

In its sample, this clonotype was seen a few times. The chain combines TRBV20-1 with TRBJ2-1; no clear D. The CDR3 is 13 amino acids. V was shortened by 5 bases and J by 5 bases, with 13 bases between the two germline ends. Germline lookup yields CDR1 DFQATT and CDR2 SNEGSKA (reference sequence). In DNA, the CDR3 is TGCAGTGCTGGTGCACATAGCAACAATGAGCAGTTCTTC. Its translation is CSAGAHSNNEQFF.

This rearrangement joins TRBV12-3 or TRBV12-4 to TRBJ2-1, with 9 nucleotides matching TRBD2. The CDR3 sequence is 15 residues long. J was trimmed by 4 bases and V by 6 bases; bases with no gene match: 7. CDR3 nucleotides: TGTGCCAGCAGCCCTACTAGCGGGTTTTACAATGAGCAGTTCTTC. This gives the protein CASSPTSGFYNEQFF.

This clonotype was seen a handful of times. V usage is TRBV30 and J usage is TRBJ2-7; 15 bases are shared with TRBD2. The CDR3 runs to 17 residues. The V gene's germline CDR1 is GTSNPN and CDR2 SVGIG (reference sequence). With 2 bases clipped from V and 2 bases from J, the junction kept 7 bases outside the gene matches. The CDR3 nucleotides are TGTGCCTGGAGTAGTGGGACTAGCGGGAGGTCCACCTACGAGCAGTACTTC. This translates into CAWSSGTSGRSTYEQYF.

The chain is built from TRBV5-1 and TRBJ2-2, with TRBD1 as a possible D gene (6 bases). The CDR3 length is 13 residues. V was clipped by 4 bases and J by 3 bases, with 7 bases between them. Germline-derived CDR1 and CDR2 are SGHRS and YFSETQ. The CDR3 DNA is TGCGCCAGCAGCAAGGGGGACACCGGGGAGCTGTTTTTT. This sequence encodes CASSKGDTGELFF.

This clonotype turned up a few times. The rearrangement uses TRBV30 and TRBJ2-1; D might be TRBD1 (7 bases). The germline CDR1 and CDR2 sequences are GTSNPN and SVGIG (reference sequence). The CDR3 runs to 14 residues. Trimming removed 1 base from V and 4 bases from J, with 11 bases in between. CDR3 sequence (DNA): TGTGCCTGGAGTGAGGGGGGACAGTACAATGAGCAGTTCTTC. Encoded protein: CAWSEGGQYNEQFF.

The chain combines TRBV7-2 with TRBJ2-7; 12 bases line up with TRBD2. V trimming: 4 bases; J trimming: 3 bases; junction bases outside the gene matches: 19. The CDR3 runs 20 residues. Germline V gene lookup returns CDR1 SGHTA and CDR2 FQGNSA. DNA of the CDR3: TGTGCCAGCAGCTCTAGACTAGCGGGAGAGATATATAATAATTACTACGAGCAGTACTTC. As protein: CASSSRLAGEIYNNYYEQYF. The whole variable domain, filled in from reference TRBV7-2 and TRBJ2-7, reads GAGVSQSPSNKVTEKGKDVELRCDPISGHTALYWYRQSLGQGLEFLIYFQGNSAPDKSGLPSDRFSAERTGGSVSTLTIQRTQQEDSAVYLCASSSRLAGEIYNNYYEQYFGPGTRLTVT.

V gene TRBV28 combines with J gene TRBJ1-1; 7 nucleotides agree with TRBD1. V shed 6 bases, J shed 1 base, and the junction held 5 bases outside the gene matches. In germline, CDR1 is MDHEN, CDR2 SYDVKM. There are 14 residues in the CDR3. This CDR3 reads CASRFGDRNTEAFF. CDR3 DNA sequence: TGTGCCAGCAGATTCGGGGACAGGAACACTGAAGCTTTCTTT.